Shown below are 27 T cell receptor beta chains from a single sample sequenced in a study of blood T cell repertoires in COVID-19. TCRdb's copy holds only in-frame clones and misses some; the assay was immunoSEQ multiplex PCR. The table shows some 250,000 clones, with about nine tenths occurring only once. Sample: PBMCs or T cells enriched from blood (not recorded which). The receptor set was obtained from a woman aged 25-40 years with acute COVID-19.

The chain links TRBV29-1 to TRBJ1-4; weak D call: TRBD1 (6 bases). The CDR3 runs to 12 residues. Deletions cut 7 bases from V and 4 bases from J, with 10 bases between. Germline-derived CDR1 and CDR2 are SQVTM and ANQGSEA. Here the CDR3 DNA reads TGCAGCGCGACAGGCCGTAATGAAAAACTGTTTTTT. As protein: CSATGRNEKLFF.

The chain joins TRBV19 to TRBJ2-7, with 8 positions matching TRBD1. The junction had 1 base not matched to a gene; V was cut back by 4 bases and J by 5 bases. The CDR3 runs to 12 residues. Germline loops: CDR1 LNHDA, CDR2 SQIVND (reference sequence). The DNA of the CDR3 is TGTGCCAGTAGTAAGACAGGGGACGAGCAGTACTTC. This sequence encodes CASSKTGDEQYF.

The CDR3 reads CASSGDRGPGYGYTF. DNA for the CDR3: TGTGCCAGCAGTGGAGACAGGGGGCCAGGCTATGGCTACACCTTC. The V and J genes are TRBV25-1 and TRBJ1-2, with 10 bases aligning to TRBD1. V lost 4 bases and J lost 4; bases outside the gene matches: 6. The CDR3 has 15 residues. The V gene's germline CDR1 is MGHDK and CDR2 SYGVNS.

The chain couples TRBV18 to TRBJ1-1; tentatively, D is TRBD1 (5 bases). Per germline, CDR1 KGHSH and CDR2 LQKENI. Trimming stripped 2 bases from V and 0 bases from J, with 13 bases between. This CDR3 is 16 amino acids long. CDR3 protein: CASSPVAGNMNTEAFF. The CDR3 DNA sequence: TGTGCCAGCTCACCAGTGGCAGGGAATATGAACACTGAAGCTTTCTTT.

The chain has TRBV19 and TRBJ2-1; 8 nucleotides line up with TRBD1. The CDR3 has 15 residues. Germline CDR1 LNHDA, CDR2 SQIVND (reference sequence). The J segment lost 7 bases and the V segment lost 3 bases, leaving 8 bases of the junction unmatched. The CDR3 region is CASSMTPGGLNEQFF. The DNA for the CDR3 is TGTGCCAGTAGTATGACCCCAGGGGGCTTAAATGAGCAGTTCTTC.

This rearrangement joins TRBV10-3 to TRBJ2-7; D may be TRBD1 (6 bases). CDR1 and CDR2 from the germline V gene are ENHRY and SYGVKD. Trimming removed 10 bases at V and 3 bases at J, with 22 bases between. The CDR3 totals 15 residues. CDR3 sequence (DNA): TGTGCCACCGTTACTTCAGGGGCCTTGCGCTACGAGCAGTACTTC. Translated, it gives CATVTSGALRYEQYF.

This clone was observed a few times. V usage is TRBV5-1 and J usage is TRBJ1-2; TRBD1 agrees at 8 bases. With V trimmed by 4 bases and J by 3 bases, 5 bases remained unmatched. The CDR3 is 14 residues long. CDR1 and CDR2 (germline): SGHRS, YFSETQ. The CDR3: CASSPGGQDYGYTF. Written as DNA, the CDR3 is TGCGCCAGCAGCCCCGGGGGACAGGACTATGGCTACACCTTC.

This rearrangement joins TRBV5-1 to TRBJ1-2, with D possibly TRBD1 on 6 matching bases. Germline V gene lookup returns CDR1 SGHRS and CDR2 YFSETQ. The CDR3 runs to 13 residues. V lost 4 bases and J 8 bases, leaving 15 bases between the germline ends. CDR3 protein: CASSLTGSYGYTF. The CDR3 bases are TGCGCCAGCAGCCTAACAGGGTCCTACGGCTACACCTTC.

This clone came up a few times. The chain carries TRBV6-5 and TRBJ1-1; D is unresolved. CDR1 and CDR2 from the germline V gene are MNHEY and SVGAGI. The ends were cut back, 8 bases at V and 6 bases at J, with 16 bases in the middle. There are 13 residues in the CDR3. CDR3 nucleotides: TGTGCCAGCTACAGAGACCTAAGTTCTGAAGCTTTCTTT. Translated, it gives CASYRDLSSEAFF.

The chain links TRBV11-3 to TRBJ2-1; D might be TRBD2 (5 bases). The CDR3 extends over 14 amino acids. V was shortened by 7 bases and J by 5 bases, with 15 bases between the two germline ends. CDR1 and CDR2 (germline): SGHNT, YENEEA. The CDR3: CASTPRLADNEQFF. The CDR3 DNA reads TGTGCCAGCACCCCGAGGCTAGCCGACAATGAGCAGTTCTTC.

The genes are TRBV19 and TRBJ1-6; no clear D. The germline gives CDR1 LNHDA, CDR2 SQIVND (reference sequence). The CDR3 length is 15 residues. Trimming took off 10 bases at V and 0 bases at J, with 13 bases between the two ends. In DNA, the CDR3 is TGTGCCACCTTACCTTCGAGCTCCTATAATTCACCCCTCCACTTT. Its protein product is CATLPSSSYNSPLHF.

The V call is TRBV19, the J call TRBJ1-1; D remains ambiguous. The CDR3 sequence is 13 residues long. V was trimmed by 7 bases and J by 1 base, leaving 10 bases between them. The V gene's germline CDR1 is LNHDA and CDR2 SQIVND (reference sequence). DNA of the CDR3: TGTGCCAGTAACTTAGCTACGAACACTGAAGCTTTCTTT. It translates to CASNLATNTEAFF.

The chain couples TRBV13 to TRBJ2-7, with 9 bases matching TRBD1. Per germline, CDR1 PRHDT and CDR2 FYEKMQ (reference sequence). The CDR3 is 14 amino acids. The V segment lost 3 bases and the J segment 2 bases; nucleotides outside the gene matches: 2. CDR3 sequence reads: CASSFGQGTYEQYF. CDR3 sequence (DNA): TGTGCCAGCAGCTTCGGACAGGGGACCTACGAGCAGTACTTC.

The chain carries TRBV5-8 and TRBJ2-1; 11 bases match TRBD2. The CDR3 consists of 19 residues. V was clipped by 3 bases and J by 6 bases; unmatched bases: 17. Germline V gene sequence: CDR1 SGHTS, CDR2 YDEGEE. As DNA, the CDR3 is TGTGCCAGCAGCTCCCTTAGGGGCCAAACTAGCGGGGGCCGCAATGAGCAGTTCTTC. Its translation: CASSSLRGQTSGGRNEQFF.

This clone was detected once. V is TRBV18 and J is TRBJ1-1, with TRBD1 as a possible D gene (5 bases). Germline V lookup: CDR1 KGHSH, CDR2 LQKENI. The V and J ends lost 3 bases and 8 bases respectively, with 16 bases between them. This CDR3 is built from 14 residues. In DNA form, the CDR3 reads TGTGCCAGCTCACCGGGGTATGTTCGGGGGGAAGCTTTCTTT. It translates to CASSPGYVRGEAFF. Full variable domain (missing parts from reference TRBV18 and TRBJ1-1): NAGVMQNPRHLVRRRGQEARLRCSPMKGHSHVYWYRQLPEEGLKFMVYLQKENIIDESGMPKERFSAEFPKEGPSILRIQQVVRGDSAAYFCASSPGYVRGEAFFGQGTRLTVV.

This sequence joins TRBV14 and TRBJ1-6, with D possibly being TRBD1 (6 bases). The CDR3 contains 16 residues. Germline V CDR1 and CDR2: SGHDN, FVKESK. Deletions cut 0 bases from V and 8 bases from J, with 14 bases between. The CDR3 DNA sequence: TGTGCCAGCAGCCAAGATAGTGCGGACAGCTATTCACCCCTCCACTTT. As protein: CASSQDSADSYSPLHF. Full variable domain (outside the CDR3, taken from reference TRBV14 and TRBJ1-6): EAGVTQFPSHSVIEKGQTVTLRCDPISGHDNLYWYRRVMGKEIKFLLHFVKESKQDESGMPNNRFLAERTGGTYSTLKVQPAELEDSGVYFCASSQDSADSYSPLHFGNGTRLTVT.

V is TRBV4-3 and J is TRBJ1-5; D gene ambiguous. V gave up 5 bases and J gave up 7 bases, with 21 bases separating them. This CDR3 has 16 residues. The germline V gene has CDR1 LGHNA and CDR2 YSLEER. In nucleotides, the CDR3 is TGCGCCAGCAGCTTTGACACCTCCGGGGTAGGACAGCCCCAGCATTTT. It codes for CASSFDTSGVGQPQHF.

The chain combines TRBV7-3 with TRBJ2-1, with D perhaps matching TRBD2 (8 bases). Germline CDR1 SGHTA, CDR2 FQGTGA. V was clipped by 5 bases and J by 0 bases, with 14 bases between them. This CDR3 has 16 amino acids. The DNA of the CDR3 is TGTGCCAGCAGCCTACAGGGGACTAGCTCCTACAATGAGCAGTTCTTC. Amino acid sequence: CASSLQGTSSYNEQFF.

The count of this clone is one. This chain uses TRBV19 with TRBJ1-1; D is uncertain. Germline V gene lookup returns CDR1 LNHDA and CDR2 SQIVND (reference sequence). This CDR3 is built from 15 residues. Trimming pared 1 base from V and 4 bases from J, leaving 13 bases between. The CDR3 sequence: CASSIGGQAGTEAFF. Here the CDR3 DNA reads TGTGCCAGTAGTATAGGAGGGCAGGCGGGCACTGAAGCTTTCTTT.

V and J are TRBV5-1 and TRBJ1-5; 9 positions match TRBD1. This CDR3 region has 15 residues. Looked up from germline, CDR1 is SGHRS and CDR2 is YFSETQ. V dropped 0 bases and J dropped 4; count of bases not matched to a gene: 2. The CDR3 sequence is CASSLDGTGNQPQHF. CDR3 sequence (DNA): TGCGCCAGCAGCTTGGACGGGACAGGGAATCAGCCCCAGCATTTT.

CDR3 residues: CASSIYDSRNTEAFF. In nucleotides, the CDR3 is TGTGCCAGTAGTATCTATGACTCGAGGAACACTGAAGCTTTCTTT. J is TRBJ1-1 and V is TRBV19, with D unresolved. The CDR3 runs to 15 residues. Germline loops: CDR1 LNHDA, CDR2 SQIVND (reference sequence). Deletions cut 3 bases from V and 1 base from J, with 12 bases between.

V usage is TRBV18 and J usage is TRBJ1-2; D is uncertain. The germline V gene has CDR1 KGHSH and CDR2 LQKENI. This CDR3 spans 12 amino acids. The germline V and J ends were trimmed by 5 bases and 8 bases, with 12 bases remaining between them. CDR3 amino acids: CASSANSGGYTF. CDR3 nucleotides: TGTGCCAGCTCAGCCAACAGTGGAGGCTACACCTTC.

The genes are TRBV19 and TRBJ1-2; the match to TRBD1 covers 7 bases. Germline V gives CDR1 LNHDA, CDR2 SQIVND (reference sequence). The trim removed 8 bases at V and 9 bases at J, leaving 15 bases unmatched. The CDR3 has 14 residues. CDR3 loop: CASSTDRASRSYTF. CDR3 bases: TGTGCCAGTTCCACCGACAGGGCCTCGCGTAGCTACACCTTC.

This clone turned up a few times. The chain combines TRBV6-5 with TRBJ1-1, with D tentatively TRBD1 (6 bases). CDR1 and CDR2 from the germline V gene are MNHEY and SVGAGI. V shed 2 bases and J shed 2 bases, with 12 bases lying between them. This CDR3 contains 15 residues. CDR3 bases: TGTGCCAGCAGTTACGATCACAGGGATAACACTGAAGCTTTCTTT. Its translation: CASSYDHRDNTEAFF.

This clone was counted a single time. V gene TRBV9 combines with J gene TRBJ2-3; TRBD2 is a possible D gene (6 bases). CDR1 is SGDLS and CDR2 is YYNGEE in the germline V gene. Trimming took 7 bases from V and 0 from J, leaving 15 bases between them. The CDR3 is 15 amino acids. CDR3 coding DNA: TGTGCCAGCTCCCCACCCGGGACTAGCACAGATACGCAGTATTTT. It codes for CASSPPGTSTDTQYF. Full variable domain (remainder filled in from reference TRBV9 and TRBJ2-3): DSGVTQTPKHLITATGQRVTLRCSPRSGDLSVYWYQQSLDQGLQFLIQYYNGEERAKGNILERFSAQQFPDLHSELNLSSLELGDSALYFCASSPPGTSTDTQYFGPGTRLTVL.

CDR3 bases: TGTGCCAGCAGCCCTGGGACAGCTAATCAGCCCCAGCATTTT. Its translation: CASSPGTANQPQHF. The rearrangement links TRBV5-5 to TRBJ1-5, with 7 positions matching TRBD1. The V segment lost 4 bases and the J segment 4 bases; nucleotides outside the gene matches: 5. The CDR3 has 14 amino acids. Germline CDR1 is SGHKS and CDR2 is YYEKEE (reference sequence). Full variable domain (rest looked up from reference TRBV5-5 and TRBJ1-5): DAGVTQSPTHLIKTRGQQVTLRCSPISGHKSVSWYQQVLGQGPQFIFQYYEKEERGRGNFPDRFSARQFPNYSSELNVNALLLGDSALYLCASSPGTANQPQHFGDGTRLSIL.

The rearrangement uses TRBV7-9 and TRBJ1-1; 9 bases line up with TRBD1. In germline, CDR1 is SEHNR, CDR2 FQNEAQ (reference sequence). CDR3 length: 15 amino acids. V lost 5 bases to trimming and J lost 4 bases; unmatched junction nucleotides: 8. The CDR3 nucleotides are TGTGCCAGCAGCCAGCGACAGGGGGGTGCCACTGAAGCTTTCTTT. Amino acid sequence: CASSQRQGGATEAFF.